In its sample, the clone carrying this T cell receptor beta chain was seen a few times. Amplification of ligated cDNA took four PCR rounds with SP2 and nested alpha and beta constant primers. Via MiXCR, TCRdb re-called the 5' RACE reads, giving one row per CDR3 protein. The table includes tens of thousands of distinct CDR3 sequences, roughly 7% detected once. The library had UMIs added by 3' ligation of an oligonucleotide to TCR cDNA. The sample belongs to a study of naive and memory T cell subsets. Germline CDR1 SGHTS, CDR2 YDEGEE. V lost 7 bases to trimming and J lost 8 bases; unmatched junction nucleotides: 13. This CDR3 has 15 amino acids.

The sequence derives from a male donor in good health. The chain carries TRBV5-8 and TRBJ2-1, with 9 nucleotides matching TRBD2. The CDR3 loop reads CASLQREVRYDEQFF. The CDR3 DNA follows: TGTGCCAGCCTTCAGCGGGAGGTCCGTTATGATGAGCAGTTCTTC.